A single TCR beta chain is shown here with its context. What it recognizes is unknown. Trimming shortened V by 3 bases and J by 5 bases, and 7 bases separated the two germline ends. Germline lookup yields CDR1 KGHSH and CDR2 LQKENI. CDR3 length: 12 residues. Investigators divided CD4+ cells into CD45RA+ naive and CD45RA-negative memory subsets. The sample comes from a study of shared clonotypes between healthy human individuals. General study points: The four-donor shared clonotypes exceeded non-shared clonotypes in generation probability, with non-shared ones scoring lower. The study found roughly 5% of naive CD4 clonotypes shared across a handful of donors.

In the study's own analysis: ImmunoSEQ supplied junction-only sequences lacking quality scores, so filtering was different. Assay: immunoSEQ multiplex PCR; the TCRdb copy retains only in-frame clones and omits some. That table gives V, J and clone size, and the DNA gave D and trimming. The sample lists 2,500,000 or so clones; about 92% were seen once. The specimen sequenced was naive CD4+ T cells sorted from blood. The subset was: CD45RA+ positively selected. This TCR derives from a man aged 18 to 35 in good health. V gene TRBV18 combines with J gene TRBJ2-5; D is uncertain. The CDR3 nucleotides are TGTGCCAGCTCACCCTTCAAGGAGACCCAGTACTTC. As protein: CASSPFKETQYF.